The 11 T cell receptor beta chains below come from one sample, sequenced in a study of T cell responses to AZD1222 COVID-19 vaccine. Profiled with immunoSEQ multiplex PCR; TCRdb holds only in-frame clones, not every one. Of 65,000 to 80,000 clones listed, about 91% are singletons. This sample comprised peripheral blood, obtained on day 0 of MenACWY control vaccination. The source of these receptors is an adult in good health.

This chain uses TRBV6-5 with TRBJ1-1; D ambiguous. Germline V gene lookup returns CDR1 MNHEY and CDR2 SVGAGI. Trimming cost V 0 bases and J 0 bases, with 2 bases left between them. The CDR3 covers 13 residues. CDR3 bases: TGTGCCAGCAGTTACTCGATGAACACTGAAGCTTTCTTT. Amino acid sequence: CASSYSMNTEAFF.

Here the CDR3 reads CASSGGDRFSAFF. The CDR3 DNA follows: TGTGCCAGCAGTGGTGGGGACAGATTCTCAGCTTTCTTT. The chain has TRBV2 and TRBJ1-1; 7 bases agree with TRBD1. Losses at the gene ends were 4 bases for V and 10 bases for J; bases not matched to a gene: 9. Germline V CDR1 and CDR2: SNHLY, FYNNEI. The CDR3 length is 13 residues.

The chain links TRBV7-2 to TRBJ1-6; 10 bases are a match to TRBD1. Looked up from germline, CDR1 is SGHTA and CDR2 is FQGNSA. The CDR3 spans 15 residues. J was trimmed by 5 bases and V by 5 bases; bases with no gene match: 3. The CDR3 sequence: CASSRQGADNSPLHF. The CDR3 bases are TGTGCCAGCAGCAGACAGGGGGCGGATAATTCACCCCTCCACTTT. The full variable domain, in which reference TRBV7-2 and TRBJ1-6 provide the parts outside the CDR3, is GAGVSQSPSNKVTEKGKDVELRCDPISGHTALYWYRQSLGQGLEFLIYFQGNSAPDKSGLPSDRFSAERTGGSVSTLTIQRTQQEDSAVYLCASSRQGADNSPLHFGNGTRLTVT.

The chain couples TRBV3-1 (or the pseudogene TRBV3-2) to TRBJ2-7; the D call may be TRBD1 or TRBD2 (5 bases each). In germline, CDR1 is LGHDT, CDR2 YNNKEL (reference sequence). The CDR3 is made up of 12 amino acids. Trimming removed 2 bases from V and 6 bases from J, with 8 bases in between. CDR3 DNA sequence: TGTGCCAGCAGCCAAATAGGGACCGAGCAGTACTTC. Its translation: CASSQIGTEQYF.

The genes are TRBV5-6 and TRBJ2-2; the D gene is possibly TRBD2 (5 bases). CDR3 length: 17 residues. Trimming removed 3 bases from V and 0 bases from J, with 15 bases in between. Germline lookup yields CDR1 SGHDT and CDR2 YYEEEE. This chain's CDR3 is CASSYMVGRANTGELFF. For the CDR3, the DNA is TGTGCCAGCAGCTATATGGTGGGGAGAGCGAACACCGGGGAGCTGTTTTTT. Combining the CDR3 with reference TRBV5-6 and TRBJ2-2 gives the whole variable domain DAGVTQSPTHLIKTRGQQVTLRCSPKSGHDTVSWYQQALGQGPQFIFQYYEEEERQRGNFPDRFSGHQFPNYSSELNVNALLLGDSALYLCASSYMVGRANTGELFFGEGSRLTVL.

The V call is TRBV10-3, the J call TRBJ1-3, with a tentative D call TRBD1 (6 bases). This CDR3 comprises 16 residues. V was pared by 5 bases and J by 8 bases, with 22 bases between. CDR1 is ENHRY and CDR2 is SYGVKD in the germline V gene. The CDR3 is CAISTRGATVEDTIYF. In nucleotides, the CDR3 is TGTGCCATCAGTACCCGGGGGGCCACCGTTGAAGACACCATATATTTT.

This chain links TRBV29-1 with TRBJ2-7; D possibly matches TRBD1 or TRBD2 (5 bases each). The V end lost 3 bases, the J end lost 6 bases, and 9 bases lay between the germline ends. The CDR3 loop spans 11 amino acids. The germline V gene has CDR1 SQVTM and CDR2 ANQGSEA. The CDR3 bases are TGCAGCGTTGATGGGGGATCCGAGCAGTACTTC. It encodes CSVDGGSEQYF.

The J gene is TRBJ2-2, the V gene TRBV10-3; TRBD2 agrees at 10 bases. After removal of 3 bases from V and 6 bases from J, the junction contained 7 bases not matched to a gene. The CDR3 consists of 16 residues. Germline values: CDR1 ENHRY, CDR2 SYGVKD. CDR3 nucleotide sequence: TGTGCCATCAGTGATCCTAGCGGGAGTCTGGCCGGGGAGCTGTTTTTT. It specifies CAISDPSGSLAGELFF.

The chain uses TRBV28 and TRBJ1-1; TRBD1 is a possible D gene (6 bases). The CDR3 covers 12 residues. The germline V and J ends were trimmed by 8 bases and 6 bases, with 13 bases remaining between them. Germline assignment: CDR1 MDHEN and CDR2 SYDVKM. The CDR3 nucleotides are TGTGCCAGCTATCAGGGGTATGCTGAAGCTTTCTTT. Translation gives CASYQGYAEAFF.

The chain employs TRBV10-2 and TRBJ2-7; possibly TRBD1 for D (6 bases). V was pared by 6 bases and J by 1 base, with 13 bases between. Germline V gene data show CDR1 as WSHSY and CDR2 as SAAADI. The length of the CDR3 is 14 residues. CDR3 protein: CASSPGQGSYEQYF. Written as DNA, the CDR3 is TGCGCCAGCAGCCCGGGACAAGGATCCTACGAGCAGTACTTC.

DNA for the CDR3: TGTGCCATCAGTGAGTCCGACAGGGGAGGCACCTATGGCTACACCTTC. The encoded protein is CAISESDRGGTYGYTF. This chain uses TRBV10-3 with TRBJ1-2, with 8 bases that match TRBD1. The CDR3 has 16 amino acids. The germline V gene has CDR1 ENHRY and CDR2 SYGVKD. V lost 0 bases and J lost 4; bases outside the gene matches: 7.